This T cell receptor beta chain was documented in a study of beta chain features in type 1 diabetes. Study-level background: Age, gender and cell yields were similar between patients and healthy donors. General study findings and limits: VDJ junctions from patients with type 1 diabetes contained fewer insertions and more deletions.

A remark on this clone: Antigen unknown.

In total, each donor contributed a single heparinised blood draw that averaged roughly 100 mL. Sorted populations all had greater than 95% purity. Since all of the isolated RNA was reverse transcribed, expressed TCRB transcripts were what got sequenced. Generated by immunoSEQ multiplex PCR, the TCRdb table keeps only in-frame clones and is missing some. Here the sample spans under 950,000 clones, 15% to 20% being singletons. Material for sequencing was naive CD4+ T cells from blood. The receptor comes from a young woman in good health.

The CDR3 DNA reads TGTGCCACCAGCAGAAAACAGGGGGCAACAAACCGATATAGCAATCAGCCCCAGCATTTT. Residues: CATSRKQGATNRYSNQPQHF. V and J are TRBV15 and TRBJ1-5; 9 nucleotides agree with TRBD1. V trimming: 2 bases; J trimming: 0 bases; junction bases outside the gene matches: 14. The germline V gene has CDR1 LNHNV and CDR2 YYDKDF (reference sequence). The CDR3 is 20 amino acids.